The rows below give T cell receptor beta chains drawn from one sample of a study of CD8 T cells in ankylosing spondylitis. A single record per CDR3 protein comes from TCRdb applying MiXCR to the 5' RACE reads. The sample has hundreds of thousands of distinct CDR3 sequences, about 30% seen once. The sample was blood, either unsorted or a sorted T cell fraction (not recorded which). All receptors derive from a male donor with ankylosing spondylitis or in good health (not recorded which). Each CDR3 is given with its conserved first and last residue. The D gene is left open where the match is weak. Part of the rows lack a size; the others show once, few, many or a class for expanded clones.

CDR3nt: TGTGCCAGCAGCAAACAAAGGGGTCCCCCCTCCTACGAGCAGTACTTC
CDR3aa: CASSKQRGPPSYEQYF
v_gene: TRBV7-6
j_gene: TRBJ2-7
abundance: NA
d_gene: NA

CDR3nt: TGCGCCAGCCTCCTGCGACCGGGGGCTTCCTACGAGCAGTACTTC
CDR3aa: CASLLRPGASYEQYF
v_gene: TRBV10-2
j_gene: TRBJ2-7
abundance: few
d_gene: NA

CDR3nt: TGTGCCAGCAGCCCAGCGGGTGGTTCGGCTTTCTTT
CDR3aa: CASSPAGGSAFF
v_gene: TRBV3-1
j_gene: TRBJ1-1
abundance: NA
d_gene: NA

CDR3nt: TGTGCCAGCAGTGCGGACAGGGTGGGATACGAGCAGTACTTC
CDR3aa: CASSADRVGYEQYF
v_gene: TRBV6-1
j_gene: TRBJ2-7
abundance: NA
d_gene: TRBD1

CDR3nt: TGTGCCAGCTCACCAAGTCAGGGGGCCGATCAGCCCCAGCATTTT
CDR3aa: CASSPSQGADQPQHF
v_gene: TRBV18
j_gene: TRBJ1-5
abundance: NA
d_gene: TRBD1

CDR3nt: TGCAGTGCCCCGGCGGGGAGCATCTATGGCTACACCTTC
CDR3aa: CSAPAGSIYGYTF
v_gene: TRBV20-1
j_gene: TRBJ1-2
abundance: NA
d_gene: NA

CDR3nt: TGTGCCATCATGCTGGGGACTAGCGGCTACGAGCAGTACTTC
CDR3aa: CAIMLGTSGYEQYF
v_gene: TRBV10-3
j_gene: TRBJ2-7
abundance: few
d_gene: TRBD2

CDR3nt: TGTGCCAGCAGCTCCACAGAAACAGATACGCAGTATTTT
CDR3aa: CASSSTETDTQYF
v_gene: TRBV5-6
j_gene: TRBJ2-3
abundance: few
d_gene: NA

CDR3nt: TGCAGTGCTAGCCCCAGACGGCAACCCTCCTACGAGCAGTACTTC
CDR3aa: CSASPRRQPSYEQYF
v_gene: TRBV20-1
j_gene: TRBJ2-7
abundance: few
d_gene: NA

CDR3nt: TGCAGTGCTAGAGATGCGTCTAGCGGGGAAGAGACCCAGTACTTC
CDR3aa: CSARDASSGEETQYF
v_gene: TRBV20-1
j_gene: TRBJ2-5
abundance: NA
d_gene: TRBD2

CDR3nt: TGTGCCAGCAGCTTTTGGGACAGGACCTCCGAGCAGTACTTC
CDR3aa: CASSFWDRTSEQYF
v_gene: TRBV11-2
j_gene: TRBJ2-7
abundance: NA
d_gene: TRBD1

CDR3nt: TGCAGTGCTATCAGGGATGTATTTACCGTGGATACGCAGTATTTT
CDR3aa: CSAIRDVFTVDTQYF
v_gene: TRBV20-1
j_gene: TRBJ2-3
abundance: few
d_gene: NA

CDR3nt: TGTGCCTCGAGCGGGAGAGGGAATGAGCAGTTCTTC
CDR3aa: CASSGRGNEQFF
v_gene: TRBV28
j_gene: TRBJ2-1
abundance: few
d_gene: TRBD2

CDR3nt: TGTGCCAGCAGTTACTCGGACCAGCTGGACACTGAAGCTTTCTTT
CDR3aa: CASSYSDQLDTEAFF
v_gene: TRBV6-2/TRBV6-3
j_gene: TRBJ1-1
abundance: NA
d_gene: NA

CDR3nt: TGCAGCGTTGAAGACGGGGAGCGAGTCTATGGCTACACCTTC
CDR3aa: CSVEDGERVYGYTF
v_gene: TRBV29-1
j_gene: TRBJ1-2
abundance: few
d_gene: NA

CDR3nt: TGCGCCAGCAGCTTGGAAGACGCGTCTAGCGGGGGGCACACAGATACGCAGTATTTT
CDR3aa: CASSLEDASSGGHTDTQYF
v_gene: TRBV5-1
j_gene: TRBJ2-3
abundance: few
d_gene: TRBD2

CDR3nt: TGTGCCAGCAGCCTGACAGGGCTGAACGAGCAGTACTTC
CDR3aa: CASSLTGLNEQYF
v_gene: TRBV7-3
j_gene: TRBJ2-7
abundance: NA
d_gene: TRBD1

CDR3nt: TGTGCCAGCAGTTTAGCGGGGGGGCTCAACGAGCAGTACTTC
CDR3aa: CASSLAGGLNEQYF
v_gene: TRBV12-3/TRBV12-4
j_gene: TRBJ2-7
abundance: few
d_gene: NA

CDR3nt: TGTGCCAGCAGCTTACCTGGGGTTGACTATGGCTACACCTTC
CDR3aa: CASSLPGVDYGYTF
v_gene: TRBV7-2
j_gene: TRBJ1-2
abundance: few
d_gene: NA

CDR3nt: TGCAGTACCAGGGGTGGAGAGACCCAGTACTTC
CDR3aa: CSTRGGETQYF
v_gene: TRBV20-1
j_gene: TRBJ2-5
abundance: few
d_gene: NA

CDR3nt: TGTGCCAGCAGTTTAAACAGGGGAAGCTCCTACGAGCAGTACTTC
CDR3aa: CASSLNRGSSYEQYF
v_gene: TRBV27
j_gene: TRBJ2-7
abundance: NA
d_gene: TRBD1

CDR3nt: TGCAGTGCTAGGCCCCGGGATTATAATTCACCCCTCCACTTT
CDR3aa: CSARPRDYNSPLHF
v_gene: TRBV20-1
j_gene: TRBJ1-6
abundance: NA
d_gene: NA

CDR3nt: TGTGCCAGCAGCTCCCAGGACAGGGAGGCCGGGGAGCTGTTTTTT
CDR3aa: CASSSQDREAGELFF
v_gene: TRBV9
j_gene: TRBJ2-2
abundance: NA
d_gene: TRBD1

CDR3nt: TGTGCCATCAGTGAACGCGGGGCATCCTACAATGAGCAGTTCTTC
CDR3aa: CAISERGASYNEQFF
v_gene: TRBV10-3
j_gene: TRBJ2-1
abundance: NA
d_gene: NA

CDR3nt: TGCAGTGCTAGAACTACCAACACTGAAGCTTTCTTT
CDR3aa: CSARTTNTEAFF
v_gene: TRBV20-1
j_gene: TRBJ1-1
abundance: NA
d_gene: NA

CDR3nt: TGTGCCAGCTCACGTCCCGGGACAGGGTCCTCTGAAGCTTTCTTT
CDR3aa: CASSRPGTGSSEAFF
v_gene: TRBV18
j_gene: TRBJ1-1
abundance: once
d_gene: TRBD1

CDR3nt: TGTGCCAGTAGTATAGATCTCGGGACAGGGATTGAGCAGTACTTC
CDR3aa: CASSIDLGTGIEQYF
v_gene: TRBV19
j_gene: TRBJ2-7
abundance: NA
d_gene: TRBD1

CDR3nt: TGTGCCAGCAGCGCGAGTGACAGGGGGCGAGGAGATACGCAGTATTTT
CDR3aa: CASSASDRGRGDTQYF
v_gene: TRBV5-6
j_gene: TRBJ2-3
abundance: few
d_gene: TRBD1

CDR3nt: TGCAGTGCTAGAGTCCGGCAGGGCCGTAATTCACCCCTCCACTTT
CDR3aa: CSARVRQGRNSPLHF
v_gene: TRBV20-1
j_gene: TRBJ1-6
abundance: few
d_gene: NA

CDR3nt: TGCAGTGCTGGGGGAGGGGGGACCACAGATACGCAGTATTTT
CDR3aa: CSAGGGGTTDTQYF
v_gene: TRBV20-1
j_gene: TRBJ2-3
abundance: NA
d_gene: NA

CDR3nt: TGTGCCAGCAGCTTCGGAGGGGGCCGGTCTTCATACAATGAGCAGTTCTTC
CDR3aa: CASSFGGGRSSYNEQFF
v_gene: TRBV7-9
j_gene: TRBJ2-1
abundance: NA
d_gene: NA

CDR3nt: TGCGCCAGCAGCTTGGCCCAACAGGGGGCGCAGGCCTACGAGCAGTACTTC
CDR3aa: CASSLAQQGAQAYEQYF
v_gene: TRBV5-1
j_gene: TRBJ2-7
abundance: NA
d_gene: TRBD1

CDR3nt: TGCAGTGCTACACCCCAGTCGGGGTTCGGGGGTACGCAGTATTTT
CDR3aa: CSATPQSGFGGTQYF
v_gene: TRBV20-1
j_gene: TRBJ2-3
abundance: NA
d_gene: NA

CDR3nt: TGTGCCAGCAGTTGGGGGTTGAGCTCCTACGAGCAGTACTTC
CDR3aa: CASSWGLSSYEQYF
v_gene: TRBV28
j_gene: TRBJ2-7
abundance: few
d_gene: NA

CDR3nt: TGTGCCAGCAGCTTAGCCGGGACAGGACCCGATCAGCCCCAGCATTTT
CDR3aa: CASSLAGTGPDQPQHF
v_gene: TRBV7-9
j_gene: TRBJ1-5
abundance: NA
d_gene: TRBD1

CDR3nt: TGTGCCAGCAGTGAAGAAGCGGGGACAGATACGCAGTATTTT
CDR3aa: CASSEEAGTDTQYF
v_gene: TRBV27
j_gene: TRBJ2-3
abundance: NA
d_gene: TRBD2

CDR3nt: TGTGCCAGCAGTCGACCCGGGACAGGGGTTGAAAAACTGTTTTTT
CDR3aa: CASSRPGTGVEKLFF
v_gene: TRBV6-1
j_gene: TRBJ1-4
abundance: few
d_gene: TRBD1

CDR3nt: TGTGCCAGCAGCTTCAACGCCGAGCAGTACTTC
CDR3aa: CASSFNAEQYF
v_gene: TRBV5-5
j_gene: TRBJ2-7
abundance: few
d_gene: NA

CDR3nt: TGTGCCAGCAGTCAAACTACTAGCGGTATTTACAATGAGCAGTTCTTC
CDR3aa: CASSQTTSGIYNEQFF
v_gene: TRBV7-8
j_gene: TRBJ2-1
abundance: few
d_gene: TRBD2

CDR3nt: TGTGCCAGCAGTCCCACGACAGGGAGGTATGGCTACACCTTC
CDR3aa: CASSPTTGRYGYTF
v_gene: TRBV27
j_gene: TRBJ1-2
abundance: NA
d_gene: TRBD1

CDR3nt: TGTGCCAGCAGACCCGGACAGCACTCCTACGAGCAGTACTTC
CDR3aa: CASRPGQHSYEQYF
v_gene: TRBV5-4
j_gene: TRBJ2-7
abundance: NA
d_gene: NA

CDR3nt: TGTGCCAGCAGCTTAGAGTGGTCAAGGAGGGGCGAGCAGTACTTC
CDR3aa: CASSLEWSRRGEQYF
v_gene: TRBV11-2
j_gene: TRBJ2-7
abundance: NA
d_gene: NA

CDR3nt: TGTGCCAGCAGTTACAAGGACGGTGATACGCAGTATTTT
CDR3aa: CASSYKDGDTQYF
v_gene: TRBV6-6
j_gene: TRBJ2-3
abundance: few
d_gene: NA

CDR3nt: TGTGCCAGCAGTTCAGGGTTGTCCTACAATGAGCAGTTCTTC
CDR3aa: CASSSGLSYNEQFF
v_gene: TRBV6-2/TRBV6-3
j_gene: TRBJ2-1
abundance: few
d_gene: NA

CDR3nt: TGTGCCAGCAGTTTAGCCGGCAGCTACAATGAGCAGTTCTTC
CDR3aa: CASSLAGSYNEQFF
v_gene: TRBV12-3/TRBV12-4
j_gene: TRBJ2-1
abundance: many
d_gene: NA

CDR3nt: TGCAGTGCTAGAGGGCTAGGCGGCTCCGATACGCAGTATTTT
CDR3aa: CSARGLGGSDTQYF
v_gene: TRBV20-1
j_gene: TRBJ2-3
abundance: few
d_gene: NA

CDR3nt: TGCGCCAGCAGTGAACTAGCGGGATCCTACGAGCAGTACTTC
CDR3aa: CASSELAGSYEQYF
v_gene: TRBV10-1
j_gene: TRBJ2-7
abundance: few
d_gene: TRBD2

CDR3nt: TGCAGTGCCTCGGACAGGGGGCGGCCTAACTATGGCTACACCTTC
CDR3aa: CSASDRGRPNYGYTF
v_gene: TRBV20-1
j_gene: TRBJ1-2
abundance: NA
d_gene: TRBD1

CDR3nt: TGTGCCAGCAGCCCCAAGGGGGCAGGGGGCTTGGATACGCAGTATTTT
CDR3aa: CASSPKGAGGLDTQYF
v_gene: TRBV12-3/TRBV12-4
j_gene: TRBJ2-3
abundance: few
d_gene: TRBD1

CDR3nt: TGCAGCGCACCTATGAGACTAGCGGGGCCCTACAATGAGCAGTTCTTC
CDR3aa: CSAPMRLAGPYNEQFF
v_gene: TRBV29-1
j_gene: TRBJ2-1
abundance: NA
d_gene: TRBD2

CDR3nt: TGTGCCAGCAGCGGAGGAACGGTAGAAAAACTGTTTTTT
CDR3aa: CASSGGTVEKLFF
v_gene: TRBV7-8
j_gene: TRBJ1-4
abundance: few
d_gene: NA

CDR3nt: TGTGCCAGCAGTGCCCGGACAGGGGGATACTACAATGAGCAGTTCTTC
CDR3aa: CASSARTGGYYNEQFF
v_gene: TRBV2
j_gene: TRBJ2-1
abundance: NA
d_gene: TRBD1

CDR3nt: TGCAGCCTGACCCGGGACAGGGATAATTCACCCCTCCACTTT
CDR3aa: CSLTRDRDNSPLHF
v_gene: TRBV29-1
j_gene: TRBJ1-6
abundance: many
d_gene: TRBD1

CDR3nt: TGCAGTGCTAGTTCTACTTTGGAGACCCAGTACTTC
CDR3aa: CSASSTLETQYF
v_gene: TRBV20-1
j_gene: TRBJ2-5
abundance: NA
d_gene: NA

CDR3nt: TGCGCCAGCAGCTTGAGGGGGTCGGTTGGCTACACCTTC
CDR3aa: CASSLRGSVGYTF
v_gene: TRBV5-1
j_gene: TRBJ1-2
abundance: NA
d_gene: NA